This passage covers 30 T cell receptor beta chains from one sample sequenced in a study of CD8 T cells in Susac syndrome. It was with random hexamers that roughly 0.5 to 1 ug RNA was reverse transcribed. TCRdb used MiXCR to reprocess the immunoSEQ multiplex PCR reads, holding one entry per CDR3 protein. The sample gives about 250,000 distinct CDR3 sequences, over 85% of which show up once; 0.06% to 0.08% is in the top ten. Sequenced material: CD4+ T cells from PBMCs. These receptors all stem from a human donor with multiple sclerosis.

The chain employs TRBV2 and TRBJ1-1; 9 bases are shared with TRBD1. CDR3 length: 11 residues. CDR1 is SNHLY, CDR2 FYNNEI, per germline. V shed 10 bases and J 12 bases; nucleotides not matched to a gene: 9. CDR3 DNA: TGTGCCACCTACCGGGACAGGGAGCCTTTCTTT. Translation gives CATYRDREPFF.

The V gene is TRBV3-1, the J gene TRBJ2-7; no definite D call. CDR3 length equals 14 residues. CDR1 is LGHDT, CDR2 YNNKEL, per germline (reference sequence). V lost 0 bases, J lost 3 bases, and 9 bases lay in between. The CDR3 DNA is TGTGCCAGCAGCCAAGACCCAGAAATCTACGAGCAGTACTTC. Translating it yields CASSQDPEIYEQYF.

The chain employs TRBV29-1 and TRBJ2-1, with TRBD2 as a possible D gene (6 bases). The CDR3 has 12 residues. The ends were cut back, 8 bases at V and 8 bases at J, with 16 bases in the middle. Germline values: CDR1 SQVTM, CDR2 ANQGSEA. DNA of the CDR3: TGCAGCACTGGGACTCCCGACCATGAGCAGTTCTTC. It yields the protein CSTGTPDHEQFF.

This sequence joins TRBV5-1 and TRBJ1-6; a possible D gene is TRBD1 (5 bases). Germline values: CDR1 SGHRS, CDR2 YFSETQ. V gave up 4 bases and J gave up 10 bases, with 18 bases separating them. This CDR3 spans 15 amino acids. This chain's CDR3 is CASSLSGGTQSPLHF. The CDR3 DNA reads TGCGCCAGCAGCCTTAGTGGGGGTACCCAATCACCCCTCCACTTT.

The chain recombines TRBV6-1 with TRBJ2-4, with D hard to call. V lost 4 bases and J lost 5, with 15 bases in between. The CDR3 runs to 15 residues. In germline, CDR1 is MNHNS, CDR2 SASEGT. The CDR3 DNA reads as TGTGCCAGCAGTGGGTTGCGGACCTACGAAAACATTCAGTACTTC. Translation: CASSGLRTYENIQYF.

CDR3 nucleotide sequence: TGTGCCAGCAGGCAGCCCAGCACAGATACGCAGTATTTT. This translates into CASRQPSTDTQYF. This chain uses TRBV3-1 with TRBJ2-3; D remains unclear. Germline CDR1 is LGHDT and CDR2 is YNNKEL (reference sequence). V lost 6 bases, J lost 0 bases, and 7 bases lay in between. The length of the CDR3 is 13 residues.

This clonotype has a single count. The chain couples TRBV28 to TRBJ1-2, with D possibly matching TRBD1 (6 bases). V was clipped by 7 bases and J by 4 bases, with 7 bases between them. CDR1 MDHEN and CDR2 SYDVKM come from the germline V gene. The CDR3 is 11 amino acids. The CDR3 coding sequence is TGTGCCAGCAACAGGGCCTATGGCTACACCTTC. It translates to CASNRAYGYTF.

This chain uses TRBV28 with TRBJ2-7; D unresolved. V was pared by 2 bases and J by 3 bases, with 5 bases between. Germline loops: CDR1 MDHEN, CDR2 SYDVKM. This CDR3 is built from 12 residues. CDR3 sequence: CASSLELYEQYF. DNA for the CDR3: TGTGCCAGCAGTTTAGAACTCTACGAGCAGTACTTC.

The gene calls are TRBV29-1 and TRBJ2-3; D might be TRBD1 (6 bases). Germline CDR1 reads SQVTM; CDR2 reads ANQGSEA. This CDR3 comprises 15 residues. Deletions cut 2 bases from V and 6 bases from J, with 18 bases between. The CDR3 sequence: CSVEMTQGSGDTQYF. As DNA, the CDR3 is TGCAGCGTTGAAATGACCCAGGGGTCAGGGGATACGCAGTATTTT.

The chain links TRBV7-9 to TRBJ1-1; D not certain. With 5 bases removed from V and 1 base from J, the gap between germline ends came to 20 bases. The CDR3 loop spans 17 amino acids. Looked up from germline, CDR1 is SEHNR and CDR2 is FQNEAQ (reference sequence). The CDR3 sequence is CASSAGVRYTPNTEAFF. The CDR3 DNA is TGTGCCAGCAGCGCCGGAGTCCGGTATACCCCGAACACTGAAGCTTTCTTT.

The CDR3: CASSPGPRVGAFF. CDR3 DNA: TGTGCCAGCAGCCCCGGACCGCGGGTTGGAGCTTTCTTT. V and J are TRBV7-9 and TRBJ1-1; no definite D call. Germline V lookup: CDR1 SEHNR, CDR2 FQNEAQ (reference sequence). The V end was cut by 5 bases, the J end by 10 bases, with 17 bases between. The CDR3 is made up of 13 amino acids.

The V gene is TRBV20-1, the J gene TRBJ1-1, with TRBD1 identical over 8 bases. Looked up from germline, CDR1 is DFQATT and CDR2 is SNEGSKA (reference sequence). The CDR3 has 15 residues. Trimming at V came to 6 bases and at J to 1 base, leaving 10 bases not matched to a gene. The CDR3 is CSAPGQAWANTEAFF. The DNA for the CDR3 is TGCAGTGCACCGGGACAGGCGTGGGCGAACACTGAAGCTTTCTTT.

V is TRBV28 and J is TRBJ1-1; TRBD1 is a possible D gene (5 bases). Deletions cut 6 bases from V and 6 bases from J, with 17 bases between. Germline V gene data show CDR1 as MDHEN and CDR2 as SYDVKM. CDR3 length equals 14 residues. The CDR3 DNA follows: TGTGCCAGCAGCCCCAGGGTATCGGCCGCTGAAGCTTTCTTT. This encodes CASSPRVSAAEAFF.

The CDR3 spells CASSTPGQNSPLHF. Written as DNA, the CDR3 is TGTGCCAGCAGCACCCCGGGACAAAATTCACCCCTCCACTTT. The V gene is TRBV7-2, the J gene TRBJ1-6, with D possibly matching TRBD1 (6 bases). CDR3 size: 14 residues. Between the trimmed V and J ends, which lost 5 bases and 7 bases, there was a span of 12 bases. Germline values: CDR1 SGHTA, CDR2 FQGNSA.

The chain employs TRBV5-4 and TRBJ2-1; tentatively, D is TRBD1 or TRBD2 (5 bases each). Per germline, CDR1 SGHNT and CDR2 YYREEE (reference sequence). The CDR3 runs to 17 residues. V dropped 4 bases and J dropped 0 bases, with 17 bases sitting between them. The CDR3 reads CASSPMGTTISYNEQFF. The CDR3 DNA is TGTGCCAGCAGCCCAATGGGGACCACAATCTCCTACAATGAGCAGTTCTTC.

The chain couples TRBV2 to TRBJ2-7; 8 nucleotides line up with TRBD1. Germline V gene sequence: CDR1 SNHLY, CDR2 FYNNEI. The CDR3 totals 16 residues. Trimming cost V 6 bases and J 3 bases; bases outside gene matches: 13. CDR3 loop: CASRPSGQGVFYEQYF. CDR3 sequence (DNA): TGTGCCAGCAGGCCCAGTGGACAGGGAGTGTTCTACGAGCAGTACTTC. Full variable domain (outside the CDR3, taken from reference TRBV2 and TRBJ2-7): EPEVTQTPSHQVTQMGQEVILRCVPISNHLYFYWYRQILGQKVEFLVSFYNNEISEKSEIFDDQFSVERPDGSNFTLKIRSTKLEDSAMYFCASRPSGQGVFYEQYFGPGTRLTVT.

This chain links TRBV30 with TRBJ2-7; D is unclear. V was shortened by 5 bases and J by 6 bases, with 17 bases between the two germline ends. Germline V lookup: CDR1 GTSNPN, CDR2 SVGIG (reference sequence). This CDR3 is built from 13 residues. The CDR3 reads CAWGNGYAGEQYV. The CDR3 DNA reads as TGTGCCTGGGGTAACGGGTACGCCGGCGAGCAGTACGTC.

The chain is built from TRBV28 and TRBJ1-5, with D hard to call. V lost 1 base, J lost 4 bases, and 11 bases lay in between. Germline assignment: CDR1 MDHEN and CDR2 SYDVKM. The CDR3 has 15 amino acids. This CDR3 reads CASSLSGIPNQPQHF. The CDR3 DNA reads TGTGCCAGCAGTTTATCGGGGATTCCGAATCAGCCCCAGCATTTT.

The genes are TRBV27 and TRBJ1-1, with D possibly matching TRBD1 (6 bases). Germline loops: CDR1 MNHEY, CDR2 SMNVEV (reference sequence). V was pared by 3 bases and J by 5 bases, with 13 bases between. This CDR3 comprises 14 residues. The CDR3 region is CASSFLGGLTEAFF. The CDR3 coding sequence is TGTGCCAGCAGTTTTTTAGGGGGGCTGACTGAAGCTTTCTTT.

The chain couples TRBV20-1 to TRBJ2-3; 9 bases map to TRBD2. Germline V gives CDR1 DFQATT, CDR2 SNEGSKA (reference sequence). Trimming removed 7 bases from V and 1 base from J; junction bases left unmatched: 9. This CDR3 is built from 15 residues. The chain's CDR3 is CSGRLAGEGTDTQYF. The CDR3 region has the DNA TGCAGTGGTCGTTTAGCGGGAGAGGGCACAGATACGCAGTATTTT.

The V and J genes are TRBV4-2 and TRBJ2-2; D possibly corresponds to TRBD1 (6 bases). CDR1 and CDR2 from the germline V gene are LGHNA and YNFKEQ. The CDR3 length is 18 residues. Deletions cut 0 bases from V and 4 bases from J, with 18 bases between. The CDR3 DNA follows: TGTGCCAGCAGCCAAGAGGTGTCGGTGGGGGCGGCCACCGGGGAGCTGTTTTTT. It encodes CASSQEVSVGAATGELFF.

The chain uses TRBV2 and TRBJ2-1; D is perhaps TRBD2 (6 bases). The CDR3 is made up of 14 amino acids. V was cut by 5 bases and J by 5 bases, with 13 bases left in between. Germline lookup yields CDR1 SNHLY and CDR2 FYNNEI. CDR3: CASSRDFINNEQFF. CDR3 nucleotide sequence: TGTGCCAGCAGTCGGGACTTCATAAACAATGAGCAGTTCTTC.

V and J are TRBV28 and TRBJ2-3, with a possible D match to TRBD2 (5 bases). This CDR3 has 14 residues. The germline CDR1 and CDR2 sequences are MDHEN and SYDVKM. Trimming removed 6 bases at V and 2 bases at J, with 12 bases between. The CDR3 nucleotides read TGTGCCAGCAGATCCTATGGACTCACAGATACGCAGTATTTT. Protein sequence: CASRSYGLTDTQYF.

The gene calls are TRBV25-1 and TRBJ2-2; the match to TRBD1 covers 11 bases. Trimming cost V 5 bases and J 7 bases; bases outside gene matches: 6. CDR3 length equals 15 residues. Germline V gene sequence: CDR1 MGHDK, CDR2 SYGVNS. CDR3 sequence (DNA): TGTGCCAGCAGTCCCGGGACAGGGGGATTCGGGGAGCTGTTTTTT. Protein: CASSPGTGGFGELFF. Variable domain in full (rest from reference TRBV25-1 and TRBJ2-2): EADIYQTPRYLVIGTGKKITLECSQTMGHDKMYWYQQDPGMELHLIHYSYGVNSTEKGDLSSESTVSRIRTEHFPLTLESARPSHTSQYLCASSPGTGGFGELFFGEGSRLTVL.

The chain uses TRBV20-1 and TRBJ1-1; TRBD1 might be the D (5 bases). CDR1 is DFQATT, CDR2 SNEGSKA, per germline (reference sequence). CDR3 size: 15 residues. Trimming removed 0 bases at V and 1 base at J, with 12 bases between. This chain's CDR3 is CSARDTAGRNTEAFF. The CDR3 nucleotides read TGCAGTGCTAGAGATACGGCAGGGAGGAACACTGAAGCTTTCTTT.

This rearrangement joins TRBV4-2 to TRBJ2-2; 7 bases fit TRBD1. V lost 2 bases and J lost 2; bases outside the gene matches: 5. The CDR3 runs to 16 residues. CDR1 and CDR2 (germline): LGHNA, YNFKEQ. The CDR3 region is CASSQRDRCNTGELFF. For the CDR3, the DNA is TGTGCCAGCAGCCAACGGGACAGATGCAACACCGGGGAGCTGTTTTTT.

This clonotype has more than one count but fewer than ten. This chain uses TRBV18 with TRBJ2-2; 9 bases fit TRBD2. Germline V CDR1 and CDR2: KGHSH, LQKENI. J lost 0 bases, V lost 6 bases, and 5 bases had no gene match. The CDR3 runs to 16 residues. The CDR3: CASSLLAGANTGELFF. The DNA of the CDR3 is TGTGCCAGCTCCCTACTAGCGGGCGCGAACACCGGGGAGCTGTTTTTT.

This clonotype has just one count. The rearrangement links TRBV19 to TRBJ1-4; D is uncertain. Looked up from germline, CDR1 is LNHDA and CDR2 is SQIVND (reference sequence). This CDR3 has 14 residues. V lost 7 bases and J lost 6, with 15 bases in between. Here the CDR3 DNA reads TGTGCCAGTACTACGACAAGTCCCCATGAAAAACTGTTTTTT. Its translation: CASTTTSPHEKLFF. The entire variable domain, with the rest obtained from reference TRBV19 and TRBJ1-4, is as follows: DGGITQSPKYLFRKEGQNVTLSCEQNLNHDAMYWYRQDPGQGLRLIYYSQIVNDFQKGDIAEGYSVSREKKESFPLTVTSAQKNPTAFYLCASTTTSPHEKLFFGSGTQLSVL.

The chain has TRBV7-2 and TRBJ2-2; D is ambiguous. The V end lost 3 bases, the J end lost 4 bases, and 6 bases lay between the germline ends. CDR1 and CDR2 (germline): SGHTA, FQGNSA. The CDR3 covers 13 residues. CDR3 protein: CASSLAITGELFF. The CDR3 DNA is TGTGCCAGCAGCTTGGCCATCACCGGGGAGCTGTTTTTT.

The genes are TRBV21-1 and TRBJ2-3; the table's D call, TRBD2, has no DNA check behind it. TRBV21-1 corresponds to a pseudogene. The CDR3 totals 15 residues. This chain's CDR3 is CASSKPGGNTDTQYF. For the CDR3, the DNA is TGTGCCAGCAGCAAACCCGGCGGGAACACAGATACGCAGTATTTT.